The clone carrying this TCR beta chain was detected only once. The data derive from a study of T cell responses to AZD1222 COVID-19 vaccine. TCRdb's table, derived via immunoSEQ multiplex PCR, lists solely in-frame clones and lacks some. The repertoire holds 55,000 to 65,000 clones, with roughly 87% as singletons. V was trimmed by 4 bases and J by 2 bases, leaving 10 bases between them. Germline CDR1 is SGHDN and CDR2 is FVKESK. The CDR3 runs to 14 residues. This TCR came from an adult in good health. The V gene is TRBV14, the J gene TRBJ2-3; no firm D call. The specimen comprised peripheral blood, sampled on day 0 of AZD1222 vaccination. The CDR3 DNA reads as TGTGCCAGCAGCCCCCGGGTGGTCACAGATACGCAGTATTTT. This gives the protein CASSPRVVTDTQYF. Filled out from reference TRBV14 and TRBJ2-3, the complete variable domain reads EAGVTQFPSHSVIEKGQTVTLRCDPISGHDNLYWYRRVMGKEIKFLLHFVKESKQDESGMPNNRFLAERTGGTYSTLKVQPAELEDSGVYFCASSPRVVTDTQYFGPGTRLTVL.